This T cell receptor (beta chain) was captured in a study of blood T cell repertoires in COVID-19. Whole-study context: Sites across the United States, Italy and Spain contributed samples from acute and convalescent COVID-19. PBMCs, B-cell-depleted T cells, or T cells provided the cDNA or gDNA that made up the material.

Membership in each cohort depended on participant-reported clinical history. Under the authors' procedure: Estimated nucleated cell counts came from reference gene primer amplification. Using immunoSEQ multiplex PCR, the repertoire was profiled, and TCRdb retains in-frame clones only, with some absent. The V and J calls and clone size are taken from that table; D and trimming were inferred from the DNA. The sample has hundreds of thousands of clones, 88% seen once. In germline, CDR1 is MNHEY, CDR2 SVGAGI. The CDR3 length is 15 residues. Trimming shortened V by 2 bases and J by 4 bases, and 12 bases separated the two germline ends.

The V and J genes are TRBV6-5 and TRBJ1-3; D is perhaps TRBD1 (5 bases). The TCR was taken from a woman in her 30s who had recovered from COVID-19. What was sequenced was PBMCs or T cells enriched from blood (not recorded which). The CDR3 is CASSYLRQTGNTIYF. The CDR3 region has the DNA TGTGCCAGCAGTTACCTCAGACAGACAGGAAACACCATATATTTT.